Given below is one TCR beta chain in context. What it recognizes is unknown. The data were obtained in a study of cytomegalovirus exposure and HLA in healthy donors. As for the study in general: An analysis done earlier identified some 120 million unique TCR beta sequences from about 179 million T cells.

Study conclusions and caveats: Among the CMV-associated chains, a few were confirmed in vitro as specific for CMV antigens.

The study ran its PCR with 60 Vbeta and 13 Jbeta primers. Sequencing was performed with immunoSEQ multiplex PCR; in TCRdb, only in-frame clones are kept and a portion is missing. The table lists around 150,000 clones, about 76% of them singletons, with 3% to 4% in the top ten. The sequencing sample was made of PBMCs. This clonotype was obtained from a human donor in good health.

CDR3 nucleotides: TGTGCCAGCAGCTTGAGGGGACAGTTCTATGGCTACACCTTC. Translation: CASSLRGQFYGYTF. J is TRBJ1-2 and V is TRBV5-4; 7 bases map to TRBD1. In germline, CDR1 is SGHNT, CDR2 YYREEE (reference sequence). The CDR3 runs 14 residues. Trimming removed 1 base from V and 4 bases from J; junction bases left unmatched: 4.